Presented here are 21 T cell receptor beta chains from one specimen sequenced in a study of T cells in Graves' hyperthyroidism and ophthalmopathy. TCR beta CDR3 region amplification was performed from RNA transcripts. Primed by the HTBI set, a first-round RT-PCR was run on the TCR CDR3. TCRdb re-called the multiplex PCR reads with MiXCR, one entry per CDR3 protein. This table has a few hundred thousand distinct CDR3 sequences, about 14% appearing once. Material for sequencing was blood. The receptors originated from a woman aged 40 to 50 with Graves' hyperthyroidism.

The CDR3 region is CASSPIGFLSKDQPQHF. The CDR3 DNA reads as TGTGCCAGCTCACCAATAGGGTTTTTGAGTAAAGACCAGCCCCAGCATTTT. The gene calls are TRBV18 and TRBJ1-5, with D uncertain. The CDR3 covers 17 residues. The germline V gene has CDR1 KGHSH and CDR2 LQKENI. Trimming stripped 2 bases from V and 7 bases from J, with 21 bases between. Full variable domain (missing parts from reference TRBV18 and TRBJ1-5): NAGVMQNPRHLVRRRGQEARLRCSPMKGHSHVYWYRQLPEEGLKFMVYLQKENIIDESGMPKERFSAEFPKEGPSILRIQQVVRGDSAAYFCASSPIGFLSKDQPQHFGDGTRLSIL.

This clonotype has ten or more counts. V usage is TRBV27 and J usage is TRBJ2-1, with unresolved D. Trimming pared 11 bases from V and 5 bases from J, leaving 16 bases between. This CDR3 is 13 amino acids long. Germline lookup yields CDR1 MNHEY and CDR2 SMNVEV (reference sequence). The CDR3 loop is CAARSELDNEQFF. The CDR3 DNA sequence: TGTGCCGCCCGGAGCGAGTTGGACAATGAGCAGTTCTTC.

The CDR3 is CASSFGQSYGYTF. Here the CDR3 DNA reads TGTGCCAGCAGTTTTGGGCAGAGTTATGGCTACACCTTC. This rearrangement joins TRBV28 to TRBJ1-2, with D unclear. Between the trimmed V and J ends, which lost 3 bases and 5 bases, there was a span of 10 bases. There are 13 residues in the CDR3. Germline V lookup: CDR1 MDHEN, CDR2 SYDVKM.

This clonotype came up a few times. The V call is TRBV12-3 or TRBV12-4, the J call TRBJ2-3; tentatively, D is TRBD2 (5 bases). This CDR3 has 14 residues. V lost 7 bases and J 5 bases, leaving 16 bases between the germline ends. For the CDR3, the DNA is TGTGCCAGCACCGCCAGAGGGTTGTTAGATACGCAGTATTTT. Amino acids: CASTARGLLDTQYF.

This clonotype has a count of ten or more. This chain joins TRBV28 and TRBJ2-7, with 9 bases aligning to TRBD1. CDR3 length: 14 residues. The junction had 3 bases not matched to a gene; V was cut back by 3 bases and J by 3 bases. Germline assignment: CDR1 MDHEN and CDR2 SYDVKM. CDR3 sequence: CASSLTGGNYEQYF. DNA of the CDR3: TGTGCCAGCAGTTTGACAGGGGGGAACTACGAGCAGTACTTC.

Many counts were recorded for this clonotype. J is TRBJ1-1 and V is TRBV28, with D maybe TRBD1 (5 bases). V lost 7 bases and J lost 4, with 16 bases in between. Germline lookup yields CDR1 MDHEN and CDR2 SYDVKM. This CDR3 has 14 amino acids. The chain's CDR3 is CASNSGREGTEAFF. CDR3 DNA sequence: TGTGCCAGCAACTCAGGGAGGGAGGGCACTGAAGCTTTCTTT.

This clonotype was seen repeatedly, ten times or more. The chain combines TRBV11-2 with TRBJ1-2; D is undetermined. Germline assignment: CDR1 SGHAT and CDR2 FQNNGV. Trimming cost V 4 bases and J 4 bases, with 13 bases left between them. CDR3 length: 14 amino acids. The CDR3 here is CASSSLDGLYGYTF. The CDR3, as DNA: TGTGCCAGCAGCTCATTGGACGGGCTCTATGGCTACACCTTC.

This clonotype appeared many times. V usage is TRBV28 and J usage is TRBJ2-7, with 9 nucleotides matching TRBD1. The CDR3 is made up of 15 amino acids. V trimming: 5 bases; J trimming: 3 bases; junction bases outside the gene matches: 8. CDR1 and CDR2 from the germline V gene are MDHEN and SYDVKM. Here the CDR3 reads CASSPGTGTGYEQYF. The DNA of the CDR3 is TGTGCCAGCAGTCCCGGGACAGGGACTGGCTACGAGCAGTACTTC. Looking up the rest from reference TRBV28 and TRBJ2-7 gives the full variable domain: DVKVTQSSRYLVKRTGEKVFLECVQDMDHENMFWYRQDPGLGLRLIYFSYDVKMKEKGDIPEGYSVSREKKERFSLILESASTNQTSMYLCASSPGTGTGYEQYFGPGTRLTVT.

The chain links TRBV20-1 to TRBJ2-3; 9 bases fit TRBD2. Trimming at V came to 0 bases and at J to 4 bases, leaving 11 bases not matched to a gene. Germline lookup yields CDR1 DFQATT and CDR2 SNEGSKA (reference sequence). This CDR3 is 17 amino acids long. The CDR3 reads CSARDQVGGRASDTQYF. CDR3 nucleotide sequence: TGCAGTGCTAGAGATCAGGTTGGCGGGAGGGCCTCAGATACGCAGTATTTT.

The chain employs TRBV7-2 and TRBJ2-2, with D perhaps TRBD1 (7 bases). The CDR3 totals 16 residues. V was pared by 5 bases and J by 6 bases, with 19 bases between. The germline V gene has CDR1 SGHTA and CDR2 FQGNSA. The CDR3 nucleotides read TGTGCCAGCAGCCCCGACAGGGCGGGATTGGCCGGGGAGCTGTTTTTT. As protein: CASSPDRAGLAGELFF.

This clonotype came up a few times. V gene TRBV27 combines with J gene TRBJ1-1, with D uncertain. The CDR3 has 13 amino acids. V lost 10 bases to trimming and J lost 10 bases, with 22 bases between them. Germline V gene lookup returns CDR1 MNHEY and CDR2 SMNVEV (reference sequence). CDR3 sequence reads: CATPWGAPSPAFF. In nucleotides, the CDR3 is TGTGCCACCCCCTGGGGTGCACCTTCTCCAGCTTTCTTT.

This clonotype has at least ten counts. The rearrangement links TRBV28 to TRBJ1-1; TRBD1 aligns across 10 bases. CDR1 is MDHEN, CDR2 SYDVKM, per germline. The CDR3 length is 15 residues. V was pared by 5 bases and J by 3 bases, with 6 bases of the junction left unmatched. The CDR3 DNA reads as TGTGCCAGCAGTCCCCCGGGACAGGGGTACACTGAAGCTTTCTTT. Translation: CASSPPGQGYTEAFF.

CDR3 in amino acids: CASSDRRGPPQPQHF. Written as DNA, the CDR3 is TGTGCCAGCAGTGATCGCAGGGGGCCACCCCAGCCCCAGCATTTT. The rearrangement links TRBV6-1 to TRBJ1-5, with 8 bases aligning to TRBD1. Unmatched junction bases numbered 8, after V lost 3 bases and J lost 7 bases. CDR1 and CDR2 from the germline V gene are MNHNS and SASEGT. The CDR3 sequence is 15 residues long.

The chain couples TRBV28 to TRBJ2-5, with 8 bases identical to TRBD1. Germline-derived CDR1 and CDR2 are MDHEN and SYDVKM. The CDR3 runs to 15 residues. The V and J ends lost 3 bases and 5 bases, in that order; junction bases with no gene match: 8. The CDR3 sequence: CASSFNRGFSETQYF. In nucleotides, the CDR3 is TGTGCCAGCAGTTTTAACAGGGGGTTCTCGGAGACCCAGTACTTC. The whole variable domain, remainder taken from reference TRBV28 and TRBJ2-5, is DVKVTQSSRYLVKRTGEKVFLECVQDMDHENMFWYRQDPGLGLRLIYFSYDVKMKEKGDIPEGYSVSREKKERFSLILESASTNQTSMYLCASSFNRGFSETQYFGPGTRLLVL.

This clonotype has a handful of counts. The gene calls are TRBV20-1 and TRBJ2-3; 7 bases fit TRBD1. The J segment lost 0 bases and the V segment lost 0 bases, leaving 3 bases of the junction unmatched. The CDR3 is made up of 15 amino acids. The germline gives CDR1 DFQATT, CDR2 SNEGSKA (reference sequence). The CDR3 spells CSARDFRGSTDTQYF. The CDR3 nucleotides read TGCAGTGCTAGAGATTTCAGGGGGAGCACAGATACGCAGTATTTT.

This clonotype was seen at least ten times. V gene TRBV7-3 combines with J gene TRBJ2-1, with D possibly being TRBD1 or TRBD2 (5 bases each). Germline V gene sequence: CDR1 SGHTA, CDR2 FQGTGA. The CDR3 runs 16 residues. The germline V and J ends were trimmed by 1 base and 0 bases, with 10 bases remaining between them. DNA of the CDR3: TGTGCCAGCAGCTTAAGGGGTGGGGGCTCCTACAATGAGCAGTTCTTC. It yields the protein CASSLRGGGSYNEQFF.

At least ten counts were recorded for this clonotype. This chain connects TRBV7-3 to TRBJ1-6; 9 bases match TRBD1. Germline trimming cut 5 bases from V and 7 bases from J; bases unmatched to any gene: 6. This CDR3 is 15 amino acids long. Per the germline V gene, CDR1 is SGHTA and CDR2 is FQGTGA. The DNA of the CDR3 is TGTGCCAGCAGCCGGGGACAGGGCGTGAATTCACCCCTCCACTTT. Amino acid sequence: CASSRGQGVNSPLHF.

The chain carries TRBV5-1 and TRBJ2-7, with 9 bases lining up with TRBD1. Germline CDR1 and CDR2: SGHRS and YFSETQ. The junction had 11 bases not matched to a gene; V was cut back by 4 bases and J by 6 bases. There are 15 residues in the CDR3. The CDR3 coding sequence is TGCGCCAGCAGCCGACCGGGACAGGGCGCCCCCGAGCAGTACTTC. Protein product: CASSRPGQGAPEQYF.

A few counts support this clonotype. This chain uses TRBV20-1 with TRBJ1-3, with 7 bases fitting TRBD1. The CDR3 sequence is 15 residues long. The V segment lost 0 bases and the J segment 2 bases; nucleotides outside the gene matches: 4. Germline V lookup: CDR1 DFQATT, CDR2 SNEGSKA (reference sequence). The CDR3 reads CSARERQGTGNTIYF. Here the CDR3 DNA reads TGCAGTGCTAGAGAGAGACAGGGTACTGGAAACACCATATATTTT.

The chain combines TRBV12-3 or TRBV12-4 with TRBJ1-6, with 7 bases aligning to TRBD1. Trimming removed 6 bases from V and 7 bases from J; junction bases left unmatched: 6. The CDR3 covers 14 residues. The DNA of the CDR3 is TGTGCCAGCAGCTTGACAGGGATGAATTCACCCCTCCACTTT. Its protein product is CASSLTGMNSPLHF.

Details on this clonotype: One end of the junction fails to match germline, which may point to a read error. The rearrangement joins TRBV24-1 to TRBJ1-5; D gene ambiguous. Germline CDR1 and CDR2: KGHDR and SFDVKD. This CDR3 comprises 12 residues. CDR3 bases: TGTGCCACCAGCCGGGTTGATCAGTCCCAGCATTTT. Translating gives CATSRVDQSQHF.